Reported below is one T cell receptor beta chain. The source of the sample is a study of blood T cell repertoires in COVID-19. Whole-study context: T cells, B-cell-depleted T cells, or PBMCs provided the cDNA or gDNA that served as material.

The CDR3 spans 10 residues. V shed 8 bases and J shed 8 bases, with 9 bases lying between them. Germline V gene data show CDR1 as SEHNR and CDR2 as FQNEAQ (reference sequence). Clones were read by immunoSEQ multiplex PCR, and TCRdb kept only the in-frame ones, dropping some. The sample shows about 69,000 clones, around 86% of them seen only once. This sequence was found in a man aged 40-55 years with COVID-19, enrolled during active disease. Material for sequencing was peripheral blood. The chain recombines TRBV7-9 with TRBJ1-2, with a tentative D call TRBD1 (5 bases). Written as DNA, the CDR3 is TGTGCCAGCTGGGGCGGCGGCTACACCTTC. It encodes CASWGGGYTF.